This section outlines one T cell receptor beta chain sequence together with its context. V was pared by 0 bases and J by 7 bases, with 10 bases between. Germline V CDR1 and CDR2: SGHRS, YFSETQ. The CDR3 runs 13 residues. Study processing details: Quantification of nucleated cells was approximated via reference gene primer amplification. Sequencing was performed with immunoSEQ multiplex PCR; in TCRdb, only in-frame clones are kept and a portion is missing. Clone size and the V and J calls come from that table; the DNA yielded D and trimming. The data show around 73,000 clones, about 74% seen once. The sample comes from a study of blood T cell repertoires in COVID-19. Looking at the study overall: The cDNA or gDNA used as material had been derived from T cells, B-cell-depleted T cells, or PBMCs.

One Seattle source followed patients from active infection through their disease course. The sequenced sample consisted of peripheral blood. The TCR sequence derives from a man aged 65-85 years with COVID-19, enrolled during active disease. The chain joins TRBV5-1 to TRBJ1-1; D is ambiguous. CDR3 residues: CASSLVGAYEAFF. CDR3 nucleotides: TGCGCCAGCAGCTTGGTGGGAGCATATGAAGCTTTCTTT.